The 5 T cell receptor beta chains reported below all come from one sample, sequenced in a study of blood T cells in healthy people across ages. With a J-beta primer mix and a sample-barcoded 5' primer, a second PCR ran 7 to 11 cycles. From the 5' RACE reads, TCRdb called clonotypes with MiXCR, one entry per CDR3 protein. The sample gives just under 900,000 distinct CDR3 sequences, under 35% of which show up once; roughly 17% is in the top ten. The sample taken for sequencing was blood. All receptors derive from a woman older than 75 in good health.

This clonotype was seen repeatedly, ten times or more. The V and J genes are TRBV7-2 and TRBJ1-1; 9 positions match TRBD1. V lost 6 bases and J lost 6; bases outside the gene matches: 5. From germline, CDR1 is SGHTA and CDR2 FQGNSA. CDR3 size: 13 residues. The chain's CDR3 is CASRLQGAAEAFF. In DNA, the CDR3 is TGTGCCAGCAGGTTACAGGGGGCTGCTGAAGCTTTCTTT.

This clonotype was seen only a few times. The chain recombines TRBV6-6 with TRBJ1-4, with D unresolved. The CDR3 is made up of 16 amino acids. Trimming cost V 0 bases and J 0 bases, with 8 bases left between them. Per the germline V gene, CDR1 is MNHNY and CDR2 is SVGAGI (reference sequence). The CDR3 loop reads CASSYSIGATNEKLFF. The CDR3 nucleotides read TGTGCCAGCAGTTACTCGATCGGAGCAACTAATGAAAAACTGTTTTTT.

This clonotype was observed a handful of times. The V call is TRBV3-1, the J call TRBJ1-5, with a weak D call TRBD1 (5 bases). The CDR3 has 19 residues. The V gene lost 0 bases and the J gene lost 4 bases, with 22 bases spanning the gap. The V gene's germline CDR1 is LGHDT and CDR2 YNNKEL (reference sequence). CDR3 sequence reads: CASSQDQGRRDRVNQPQHF. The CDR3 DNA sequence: TGTGCCAGCAGCCAAGATCAGGGAAGAAGGGACCGGGTGAATCAGCCCCAGCATTTT.

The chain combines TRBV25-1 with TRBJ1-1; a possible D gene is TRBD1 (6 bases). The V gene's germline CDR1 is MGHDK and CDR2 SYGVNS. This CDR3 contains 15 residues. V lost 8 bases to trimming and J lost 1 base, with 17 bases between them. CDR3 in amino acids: CASRGPGHPNTEAFF. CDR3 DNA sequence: TGTGCCAGCCGAGGACCGGGACACCCGAACACTGAAGCTTTCTTT.

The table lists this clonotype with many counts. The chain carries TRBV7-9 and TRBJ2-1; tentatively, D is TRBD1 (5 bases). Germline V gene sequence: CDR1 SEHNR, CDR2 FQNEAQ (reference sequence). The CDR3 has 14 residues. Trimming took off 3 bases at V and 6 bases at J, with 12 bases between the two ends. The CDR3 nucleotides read TGTGCCAGCAGCTTTAAAACAGGATCCAATGAGCAGTTCTTC. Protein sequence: CASSFKTGSNEQFF. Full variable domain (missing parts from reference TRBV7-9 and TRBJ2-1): DTGVSQNPRHKITKRGQNVTFRCDPISEHNRLYWYRQTLGQGPEFLTYFQNEAQLEKSRLLSDRFSAERPKGSFSTLEIQRTEQGDSAMYLCASSFKTGSNEQFFGPGTRLTVL.